This T cell receptor (beta chain) came from a study of blood T cell repertoires in COVID-19. About the study: Acute and convalescent COVID-19 samples came from the United States, Italy and Spain.

The table came from immunoSEQ multiplex PCR; TCRdb's copy has only in-frame clones and leaves some out. The sample lists under 200,000 clones; around four fifths were seen once. Participants spanned ages about 18 to 95 years and resided in roughly 26 US areas. Cohorts were determined from participant-reported clinical history. Before being deemed recovered, Cohort 3 donors had two negative PCRs, clearance, or symptom resolution. V was pared by 7 bases and J by 6 bases, with 16 bases between. This CDR3 region has 12 residues. The germline V gene has CDR1 SQVTM and CDR2 ANQGSEA. Sequenced input: PBMCs or T cells enriched from blood (not recorded which). The clonotype originates from a woman aged 60-70 years who had recovered from COVID-19. The rearrangement joins TRBV29-1 to TRBJ2-7, with D perhaps matching TRBD1 (5 bases). The CDR3 sequence: CSAGPSRGEQYF. CDR3 DNA: TGCAGCGCCGGCCCTTCTAGGGGCGAGCAGTACTTC.